This entry describes one TCR beta chain. Methods used by the authors: Amplification with reference gene primers provided the estimates of nucleated cell counts. Clones were sequenced by immunoSEQ multiplex PCR, and TCRdb holds only the in-frame ones, with some missing. That table furnishes V, J and clone size, whereas the DNA furnished D and trimming. The table has 170,000 or so clones, less than 90% seen once. This entry is derived from a study of blood T cell repertoires in COVID-19. About the study: Italy, Spain and the United States were the sources of the convalescent and acute COVID-19 samples.

Participant age was about 18 to 89 years, and participants resided in approximately 25 US areas. Participants had their cohort set by participant-reported clinical history. The CDR3 runs 14 residues. With 5 bases removed from V and 2 bases from J, the gap between germline ends came to 10 bases. Germline V lookup: CDR1 SGHTA, CDR2 FQGNSA. Sample: PBMCs or T cells enriched from blood (not recorded which). The chain employs TRBV7-2 and TRBJ1-5; D uncertain. The TCR sequence derives from a woman aged 50 to 60 who had recovered from COVID-19. The CDR3, as DNA: TGTGCCAGCAGCACCCACGGGGGCAATCAGCCCCAGCATTTT. Its translation is CASSTHGGNQPQHF.